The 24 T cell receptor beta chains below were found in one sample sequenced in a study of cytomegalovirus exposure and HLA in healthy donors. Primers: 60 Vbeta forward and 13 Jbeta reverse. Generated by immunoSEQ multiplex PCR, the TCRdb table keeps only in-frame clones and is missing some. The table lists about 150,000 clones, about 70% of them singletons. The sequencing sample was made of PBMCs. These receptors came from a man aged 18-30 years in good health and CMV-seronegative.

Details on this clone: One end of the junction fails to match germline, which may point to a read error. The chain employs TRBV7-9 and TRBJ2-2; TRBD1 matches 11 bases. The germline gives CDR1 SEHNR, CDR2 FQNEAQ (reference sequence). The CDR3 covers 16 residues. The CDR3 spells CASSFRDRGDTGKLFF. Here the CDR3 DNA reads TGTGCCAGCAGCTTCCGGGACAGGGGGGACACCGGGAAGCTGTTTTTT.

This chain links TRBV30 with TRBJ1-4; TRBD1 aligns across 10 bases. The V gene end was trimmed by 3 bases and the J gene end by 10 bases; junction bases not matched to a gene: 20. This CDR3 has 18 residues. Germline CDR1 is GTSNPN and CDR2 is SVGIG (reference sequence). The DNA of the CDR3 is TGTGCCTGGAGGGGAGGAGCTACTACCGGGACAGGGGTAGGAAAACTGTTTTTT. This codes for CAWRGGATTGTGVGKLFF.

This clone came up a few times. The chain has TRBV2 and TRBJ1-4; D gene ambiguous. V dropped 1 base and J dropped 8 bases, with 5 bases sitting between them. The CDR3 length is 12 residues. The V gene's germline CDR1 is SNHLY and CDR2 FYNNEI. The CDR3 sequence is CASSEVGEKLFF. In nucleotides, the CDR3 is TGTGCCAGCAGTGAAGTTGGCGAAAAACTGTTTTTT. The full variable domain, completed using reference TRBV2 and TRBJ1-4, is EPEVTQTPSHQVTQMGQEVILRCVPISNHLYFYWYRQILGQKVEFLVSFYNNEISEKSEIFDDQFSVERPDGSNFTLKIRSTKLEDSAMYFCASSEVGEKLFFGSGTQLSVL.

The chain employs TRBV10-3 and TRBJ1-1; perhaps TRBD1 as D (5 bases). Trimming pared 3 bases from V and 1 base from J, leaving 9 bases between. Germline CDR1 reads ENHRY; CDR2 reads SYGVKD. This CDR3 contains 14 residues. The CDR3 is CAISDSTENTEAFF. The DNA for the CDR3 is TGTGCCATCAGTGACTCGACAGAGAACACTGAAGCTTTCTTT.

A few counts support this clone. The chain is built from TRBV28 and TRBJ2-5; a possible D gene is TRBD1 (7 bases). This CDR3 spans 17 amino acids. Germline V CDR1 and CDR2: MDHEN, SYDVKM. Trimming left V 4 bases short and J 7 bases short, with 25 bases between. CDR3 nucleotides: TGTGCCAGCAGTTCTTTGCGCGGGACAGAAAGAGCCCGGACCCAGTACTTC. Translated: CASSSLRGTERARTQYF. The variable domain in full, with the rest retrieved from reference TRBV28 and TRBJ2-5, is DVKVTQSSRYLVKRTGEKVFLECVQDMDHENMFWYRQDPGLGLRLIYFSYDVKMKEKGDIPEGYSVSREKKERFSLILESASTNQTSMYLCASSSLRGTERARTQYFGPGTRLLVL.

The CDR3: CASRGGVRYGYTF. The CDR3 nucleotides read TGTGCCAGCCGTGGGGGGGTAAGGTATGGCTACACCTTC. V and J are TRBV9 and TRBJ1-2; a weak D match, TRBD1 (5 bases). Germline CDR1 is SGDLS and CDR2 is YYNGEE. With 7 bases removed from V and 5 bases from J, the gap between germline ends came to 15 bases. The CDR3 sequence is 13 residues long.

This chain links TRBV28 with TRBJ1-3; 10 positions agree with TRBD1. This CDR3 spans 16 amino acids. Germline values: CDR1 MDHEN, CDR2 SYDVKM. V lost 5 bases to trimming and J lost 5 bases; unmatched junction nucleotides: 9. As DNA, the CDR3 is TGTGCCAGCAGTACTACCTGGGACAGGGGTCGAAACACCATATATTTT. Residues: CASSTTWDRGRNTIYF.

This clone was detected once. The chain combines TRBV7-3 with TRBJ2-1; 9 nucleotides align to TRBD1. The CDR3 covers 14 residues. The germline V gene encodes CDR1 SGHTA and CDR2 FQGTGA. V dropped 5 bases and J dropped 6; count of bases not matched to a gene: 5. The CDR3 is CASSPRDRANEQFF. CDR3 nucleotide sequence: TGTGCCAGCAGCCCTCGGGACAGGGCCAATGAGCAGTTCTTC.

The CDR3 is CASSLPWQGSRLLGKLFF. Written as DNA, the CDR3 is TGTGCCAGCAGTCTACCTTGGCAGGGGAGTCGGTTATTGGGAAAACTGTTTTTT. V and J are TRBV2 and TRBJ1-4, with D possibly TRBD1 on 6 matching bases. The CDR3 contains 18 residues. Trimming took 5 bases from V and 10 from J, leaving 29 bases between them. CDR1 and CDR2 (germline): SNHLY, FYNNEI.

The CDR3 bases are TGTGCCAGCAGTTTTCAGGGGGCTTACTACGAGCAGTACTTC. Its protein is CASSFQGAYYEQYF. The genes are TRBV7-9 and TRBJ2-7; TRBD1 agrees at 8 bases. The CDR3 has 14 residues. Germline V lookup: CDR1 SEHNR, CDR2 FQNEAQ (reference sequence). The V segment lost 6 bases and the J segment 3 bases; nucleotides outside the gene matches: 7.

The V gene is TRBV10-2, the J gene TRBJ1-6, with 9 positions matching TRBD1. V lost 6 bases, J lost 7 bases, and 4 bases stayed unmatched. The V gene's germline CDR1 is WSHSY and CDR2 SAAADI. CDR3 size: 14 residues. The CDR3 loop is CASRDRGSNSPLHF. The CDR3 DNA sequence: TGCGCCAGCAGGGACAGGGGATCGAATTCACCCCTCCACTTT.

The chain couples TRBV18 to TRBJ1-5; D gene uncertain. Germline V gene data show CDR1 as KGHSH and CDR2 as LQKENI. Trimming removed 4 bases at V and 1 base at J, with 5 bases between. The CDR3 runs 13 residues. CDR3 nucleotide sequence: TGTGCCAGCTCACGAGGAAGCAATCAGCCCCAGCATTTT. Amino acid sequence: CASSRGSNQPQHF. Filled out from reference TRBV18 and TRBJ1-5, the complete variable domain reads NAGVMQNPRHLVRRRGQEARLRCSPMKGHSHVYWYRQLPEEGLKFMVYLQKENIIDESGMPKERFSAEFPKEGPSILRIQQVVRGDSAAYFCASSRGSNQPQHFGDGTRLSIL.

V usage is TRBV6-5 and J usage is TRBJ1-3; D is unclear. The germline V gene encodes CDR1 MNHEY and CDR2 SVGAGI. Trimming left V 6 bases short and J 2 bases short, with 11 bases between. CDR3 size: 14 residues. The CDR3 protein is CASSPPGTGNTIYF. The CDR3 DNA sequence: TGTGCCAGCAGCCCGCCGGGGACTGGAAACACCATATATTTT.

The CDR3 nucleotides are TGTGCCACCCCCCGGGACAGGGGCAACACCGGGGAGCTGTTTTTT. Residues: CATPRDRGNTGELFF. This chain links TRBV7-9 with TRBJ2-2; the match to TRBD1 covers 10 bases. Germline CDR1 SEHNR, CDR2 FQNEAQ (reference sequence). The junction had 7 bases not matched to a gene; V was cut back by 10 bases and J by 2 bases. The CDR3 is 15 residues long. Looking up the rest from reference TRBV7-9 and TRBJ2-2 gives the full variable domain: DTGVSQNPRHKITKRGQNVTFRCDPISEHNRLYWYRQTLGQGPEFLTYFQNEAQLEKSRLLSDRFSAERPKGSFSTLEIQRTEQGDSAMYLCATPRDRGNTGELFFGEGSRLTVL.

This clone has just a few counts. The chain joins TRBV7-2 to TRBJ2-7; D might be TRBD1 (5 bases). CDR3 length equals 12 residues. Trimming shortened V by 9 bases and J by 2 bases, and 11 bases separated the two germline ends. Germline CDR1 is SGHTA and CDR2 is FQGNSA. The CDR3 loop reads CASSWGPYEQYF. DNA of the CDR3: TGTGCCAGTTCCTGGGGCCCCTACGAGCAGTACTTC.

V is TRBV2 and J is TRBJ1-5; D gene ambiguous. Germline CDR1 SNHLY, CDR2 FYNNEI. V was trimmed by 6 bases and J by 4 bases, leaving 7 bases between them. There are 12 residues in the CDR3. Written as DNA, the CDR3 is TGTGCCAGCAGCAGAAGTAATCAGCCCCAGCATTTT. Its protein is CASSRSNQPQHF.

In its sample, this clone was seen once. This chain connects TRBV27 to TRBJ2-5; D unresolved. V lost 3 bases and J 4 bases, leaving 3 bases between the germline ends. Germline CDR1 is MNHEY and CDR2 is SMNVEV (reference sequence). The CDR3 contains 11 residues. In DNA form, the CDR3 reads TGTGCCAGCAGTTTCAGAGAGACCCAGTACTTC. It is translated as CASSFRETQYF.

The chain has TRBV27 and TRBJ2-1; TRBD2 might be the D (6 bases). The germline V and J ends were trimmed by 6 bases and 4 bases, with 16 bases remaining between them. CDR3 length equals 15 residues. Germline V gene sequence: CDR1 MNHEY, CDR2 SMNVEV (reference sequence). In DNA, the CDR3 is TGTGCCAGCAGGAAGCTCCCCGGGACTTACAATGAGCAGTTCTTC. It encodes CASRKLPGTYNEQFF.

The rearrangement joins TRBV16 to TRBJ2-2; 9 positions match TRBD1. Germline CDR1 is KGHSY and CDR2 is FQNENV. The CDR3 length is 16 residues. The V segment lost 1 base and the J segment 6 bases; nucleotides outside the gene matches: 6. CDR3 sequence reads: CASSQFSQGASGELFF. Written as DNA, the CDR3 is TGTGCCAGCAGCCAATTCTCACAGGGGGCATCCGGGGAGCTGTTTTTT.

CDR3 region: CASSKVVPGAGDETEAFF. The CDR3, as DNA: TGTGCCAGCAGCAAAGTGGTCCCTGGGGCAGGGGATGAGACTGAAGCTTTCTTT. The genes are TRBV21-1 and TRBJ1-1; the table assigns TRBD1, which was not confirmed against the DNA. TRBV21-1 is classified as a pseudogene. This CDR3 comprises 18 residues.

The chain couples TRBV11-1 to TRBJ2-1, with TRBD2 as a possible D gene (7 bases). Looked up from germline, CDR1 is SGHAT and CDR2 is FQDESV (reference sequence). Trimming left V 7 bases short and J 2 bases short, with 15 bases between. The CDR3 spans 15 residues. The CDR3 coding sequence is TGTGCCAGCACCTTTAGAGGGGGGGCCTACAATGAGCAGTTCTTC. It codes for CASTFRGGAYNEQFF.

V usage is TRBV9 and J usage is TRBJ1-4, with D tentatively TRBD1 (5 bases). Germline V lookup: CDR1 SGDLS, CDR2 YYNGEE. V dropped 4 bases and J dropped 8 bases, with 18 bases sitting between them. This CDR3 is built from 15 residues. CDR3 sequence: CASSPRGVEVEKLFF. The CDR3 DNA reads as TGTGCCAGCAGCCCCCGGGGGGTCGAAGTCGAAAAACTGTTTTTT.

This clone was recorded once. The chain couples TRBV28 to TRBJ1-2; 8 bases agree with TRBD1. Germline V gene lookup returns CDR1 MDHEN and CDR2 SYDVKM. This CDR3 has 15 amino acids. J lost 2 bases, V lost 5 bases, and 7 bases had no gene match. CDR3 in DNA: TGTGCCAGCAGTCAAGGACAGGGTGCGAACTATGGCTACACCTTC. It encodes CASSQGQGANYGYTF.

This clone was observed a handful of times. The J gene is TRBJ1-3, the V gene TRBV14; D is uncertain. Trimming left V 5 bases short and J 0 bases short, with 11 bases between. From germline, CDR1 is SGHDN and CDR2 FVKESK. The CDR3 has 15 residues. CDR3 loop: CASSSRTASGNTIYF. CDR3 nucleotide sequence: TGTGCCAGCAGCTCACGGACTGCCTCTGGAAACACCATATATTTT.